This T cell receptor beta chain was identified during a study of control samples from healthy donors and cancer patients. There are 14 residues in the CDR3. The V gene's germline CDR1 is WSHSY and CDR2 SAAADI. V lost 8 bases and J lost 2, with 14 bases in between. Sequenced by immunoSEQ multiplex PCR; TCRdb stores in-frame clones only, minus some. The table shows 150,000 or so clones, with about 94% occurring only once. The chain is built from TRBV10-2 and TRBJ2-3; D might be TRBD1 (5 bases). What was sequenced was PBMCs. The TCR sequence derives from a man aged 55 to 70 with colorectal cancer. The CDR3 coding sequence is TGCGCCAGCGGTTTGTCTGGGGCCACAGATACGCAGTATTTT. Amino acids: CASGLSGATDTQYF.